This T cell receptor beta chain was documented in a study of blood T cell repertoires in COVID-19. The CDR3 contains 14 residues. Germline values: CDR1 SNHLY, CDR2 FYNNEI. V gave up 6 bases and J gave up 6 bases, with 14 bases separating them. The assay was immunoSEQ multiplex PCR, and TCRdb's table has in-frame clones only and misses some. Seen here are approximately 80,000 clones, over 75% observed once, and the top ten hold 2% to 2.5%. Sequenced: peripheral blood. The source is a woman aged 70-85 years with acute or convalescent COVID-19. The chain employs TRBV2 and TRBJ1-4, with D unresolved. CDR3 amino acids: CASSRRTTDEKLFF. The CDR3 DNA sequence: TGTGCCAGCAGCCGGAGGACGACGGATGAAAAACTGTTTTTT. The whole variable domain, remainder taken from reference TRBV2 and TRBJ1-4, is EPEVTQTPSHQVTQMGQEVILRCVPISNHLYFYWYRQILGQKVEFLVSFYNNEISEKSEIFDDQFSVERPDGSNFTLKIRSTKLEDSAMYFCASSRRTTDEKLFFGSGTQLSVL.